Each of the 3 T cell receptor beta chains below was sequenced from the same sample in a study of glioma-infiltrating T cells. TCR alpha and beta CDR3 regions were amplified from RNA using iRepertoire nested multiplex PCR. In TCRdb, the multiplex PCR reads were re-called with MiXCR into one record per CDR3 protein. The data show a few thousand distinct CDR3 sequences, more than 25% seen once. The sample was glioma tissue, nonneoplastic brain tissue, or PBMCs (not recorded which). All receptors come from a human donor with low-grade glioma or glioblastoma, undergoing nonglioma brain surgery, or in good health (not recorded which).

This chain connects TRBV27 to TRBJ2-2, with D perhaps matching TRBD2 (5 bases). V shed 0 bases and J shed 12 bases, with 17 bases lying between them. CDR3 size: 15 residues. Germline CDR1 MNHEY, CDR2 SMNVEV (reference sequence). Here the CDR3 reads CASSLSTGNTGKLFF. CDR3 coding DNA: TGTGCCAGCAGTTTATCTACGGGGAACACCGGAAAGCTGTTTTTT.

This clonotype was counted many times. CDR3 nucleotide sequence: TGCGCCAGCAGCCGGGACCCCGAAAAACAGCCCCAGCATTTT. Translated, it gives CASSRDPEKQPQHF. This sequence joins TRBV5-1 and TRBJ1-5; TRBD1 is a possible D gene (5 bases). Germline values: CDR1 SGHRS, CDR2 YFSETQ. The ends were cut back, 4 bases at V and 7 bases at J, with 15 bases in the middle. The CDR3 covers 14 residues.

This clonotype was detected ten times or more. This chain joins TRBV5-1 and TRBJ1-1, with D tentatively TRBD1 (5 bases). Trimming took off 1 base at V and 4 bases at J, with 11 bases between the two ends. Per the germline V gene, CDR1 is SGHRS and CDR2 is YFSETQ. The CDR3 contains 14 residues. The CDR3 nucleotides read TGCGCCAGCAGCTTGAGCGGGGGGAGCACTGAAGCTTTCTTT. It yields the protein CASSLSGGSTEAFF.